The entry that follows covers one T cell receptor (beta chain) sequence. This sample stems from a study of technical replicates of blood from several donors. The CDR3 runs to 11 residues. The V and J ends lost 9 bases and 5 bases, in that order; junction bases with no gene match: 3. Per the germline V gene, CDR1 is ENHRY and CDR2 is SYGVKD. Repertoires were generated with immunoSEQ multiplex PCR, while TCRdb's copy carries only in-frame clones and drops some. This sample has 65,000 to 80,000 clones, with under 99% found just once. The sequence was obtained from a human donor in good health. Sequenced: T cells isolated from PBMCs. This chain links TRBV10-3 with TRBJ1-1; 7 nucleotides agree with TRBD1. The CDR3 region is CAISGGTEAFF. CDR3 DNA sequence: TGTGCCATTTCAGGGGGGACTGAAGCTTTCTTT.